The 9 T cell receptor beta chains presented below share a single source sample, sequenced in a study of blood T cell repertoires in COVID-19. The protocol was immunoSEQ multiplex PCR, while the TCRdb copy is restricted to in-frame clones and leaves out a portion. This table holds about 380,000 clones, around 90% found once. The sequencing sample was made of peripheral blood. These receptors were taken from a man aged 18 to 29 with active or convalescent COVID-19.

This chain connects TRBV9 to TRBJ2-5; a possible D gene is TRBD2 (5 bases). The CDR3 is 15 residues long. CDR1 SGDLS and CDR2 YYNGEE come from the germline V gene. Deletions cut 0 bases from V and 3 bases from J, with 12 bases between. The CDR3 region is CASSVEHSGKETQYF. Written as DNA, the CDR3 is TGTGCCAGCAGCGTAGAACACTCCGGGAAAGAGACCCAGTACTTC.

The chain couples TRBV7-2 to TRBJ1-2; a possible D gene is TRBD1 (6 bases). Per the germline V gene, CDR1 is SGHTA and CDR2 is FQGNSA. CDR3 length: 15 amino acids. V was pared by 5 bases and J by 8 bases, with 21 bases between. CDR3 residues: CASSPRRTSQGGYTF. CDR3 sequence (DNA): TGTGCCAGCAGCCCCAGACGGACGTCCCAGGGGGGCTACACCTTC.

The chain joins TRBV28 to TRBJ2-1; 10 nucleotides match TRBD1. This CDR3 spans 15 amino acids. V lost 5 bases, J lost 8 bases, and 9 bases stayed unmatched. Germline V gene sequence: CDR1 MDHEN, CDR2 SYDVKM. This CDR3 reads CASSVPGQGFDEQFF. In nucleotides, the CDR3 is TGTGCCAGCAGTGTACCGGGACAGGGGTTTGATGAGCAGTTCTTC.

The chain carries TRBV30 and TRBJ2-1; 11 bases agree with TRBD2. Germline CDR1 reads GTSNPN; CDR2 reads SVGIG (reference sequence). This CDR3 has 16 residues. Germline trimming cut 0 bases from V and 3 bases from J; bases unmatched to any gene: 4. CDR3 in DNA: TGTGCCTGGAGTGTAGCGGGACTAGCGGTCTACAATGAGCAGTTCTTC. The encoded protein is CAWSVAGLAVYNEQFF.

This clone has just one count. The V call is TRBV28, the J call TRBJ1-5; D gene ambiguous. Deletions cut 4 bases from V and 4 bases from J, with 11 bases between. The CDR3 totals 14 residues. From germline, CDR1 is MDHEN and CDR2 SYDVKM. This CDR3 reads CASSSPSENQPQHF. CDR3 sequence (DNA): TGTGCCAGCAGTTCCCCGAGCGAGAATCAGCCCCAGCATTTT.

The chain recombines TRBV19 with TRBJ2-7, with TRBD1 matching over 9 bases. CDR3 length equals 14 residues. V was pared by 7 bases and J by 4 bases, with 8 bases of the junction left unmatched. Germline V gene lookup returns CDR1 LNHDA and CDR2 SQIVND (reference sequence). The CDR3 DNA reads TGTGCCAGTAAACCGGGACAGGGAGTGTACGAGCAGTACTTC. Amino acid sequence: CASKPGQGVYEQYF.

The chain uses TRBV7-8 and TRBJ2-7; a possible D gene is TRBD1 (5 bases). This CDR3 is 14 amino acids long. The germline CDR1 and CDR2 sequences are SGHVS and FQNEAQ. Deletions cut 5 bases from V and 3 bases from J, with 14 bases between. The CDR3 DNA reads as TGTGCCAGCAGCGTAAGGGTAGGGGTCTACGAGCAGTACTTC. Protein: CASSVRVGVYEQYF.

The rearrangement joins TRBV19 to TRBJ1-4, with D hard to call. CDR3 length equals 11 residues. Trimming removed 1 base from V and 12 bases from J, with 6 bases in between. Germline CDR1 reads LNHDA; CDR2 reads SQIVND (reference sequence). The CDR3 DNA is TGTGCCAGTAGTATAGGAACGGAACTGTTTTTT. Amino acids: CASSIGTELFF.

This chain uses TRBV27 with TRBJ1-4, with 7 nucleotides matching TRBD1. Trimming took 6 bases from V and 7 from J; bases not matched to a gene: 8. The CDR3 is 14 residues long. Germline lookup yields CDR1 MNHEY and CDR2 SMNVEV (reference sequence). CDR3 sequence (DNA): TGTGCCAGCAGAACTAGGGGGCGCTTTGAAAAACTGTTTTTT. Residues: CASRTRGRFEKLFF.